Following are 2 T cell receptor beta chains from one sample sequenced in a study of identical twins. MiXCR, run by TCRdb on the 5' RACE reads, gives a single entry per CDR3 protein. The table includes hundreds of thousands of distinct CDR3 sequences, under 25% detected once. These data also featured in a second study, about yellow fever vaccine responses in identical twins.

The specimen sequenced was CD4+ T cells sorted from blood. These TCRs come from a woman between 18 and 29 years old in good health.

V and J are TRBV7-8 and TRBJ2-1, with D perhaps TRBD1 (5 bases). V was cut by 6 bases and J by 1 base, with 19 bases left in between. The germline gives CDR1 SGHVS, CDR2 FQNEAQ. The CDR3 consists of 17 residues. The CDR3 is CASRLSRAVRSYNEQFF. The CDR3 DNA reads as TGTGCCAGCAGACTTAGCAGGGCGGTAAGGTCCTACAATGAGCAGTTCTTC. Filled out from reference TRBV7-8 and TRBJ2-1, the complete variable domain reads GAGVSQSPRYKVAKRGQDVALRCDPISGHVSLFWYQQALGQGPEFLTYFQNEAQLDKSGLPSDRFFAERPEGSVSTLKIQRTQQEDSAVYLCASRLSRAVRSYNEQFFGPGTRLTVL.

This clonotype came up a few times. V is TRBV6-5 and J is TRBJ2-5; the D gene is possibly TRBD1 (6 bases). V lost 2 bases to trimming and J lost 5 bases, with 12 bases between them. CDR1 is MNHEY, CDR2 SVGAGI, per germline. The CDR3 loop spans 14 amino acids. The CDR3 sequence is CASSYNQGFETQYF. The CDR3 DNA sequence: TGTGCCAGCAGTTACAATCAGGGGTTTGAGACCCAGTACTTC.